This TCR beta chain was recorded in a study of cytomegalovirus exposure and HLA in healthy donors. The V gene's germline CDR1 is SNHLY and CDR2 FYNNEI. V lost 6 bases and J 5 bases, leaving 17 bases between the germline ends. The CDR3 totals 14 residues. The PCR employed 60 Vbeta primers together with 13 Jbeta primers. Profiled with immunoSEQ multiplex PCR; TCRdb holds only in-frame clones, not every one. The sample lists roughly 120,000 clones; 74% were seen once. This chain connects TRBV2 to TRBJ2-7; a weak D match, TRBD1 (5 bases). This receptor was obtained from a woman aged 50 to 60 in good health and CMV-seropositive. Sequencing was carried out using PBMCs. Here the CDR3 DNA reads TGTGCCAGCAGGGACGTGACAGTAACCAACGAGCAGTACTTC. This translates into CASRDVTVTNEQYF.